This entry lists 24 T cell receptor beta chains sequenced from one sample in a study of human T cells and chemical hapten exposure. Extraction of total RNA was performed on unfractionated whole blood. In TCRdb, the 5' RACE reads were re-called with MiXCR into one record per CDR3 protein. Among approximately 150,000 distinct CDR3 sequences, 3.5% to 5% were seen once, and the ten largest hold around 1.5%. All receptors come from a female donor in good health.

At least ten counts were recorded for this clonotype. The V gene is TRBV9, the J gene TRBJ2-3; no firm D call. Trimming pared 0 bases from V and 1 base from J, leaving 3 bases between. Germline CDR1 SGDLS, CDR2 YYNGEE. The CDR3 loop spans 13 amino acids. The CDR3 protein is CASSVAGTDTQYF. As DNA, the CDR3 is TGTGCCAGCAGCGTAGCCGGCACAGATACGCAGTATTTT.

In its sample, this clonotype was seen many times. The chain recombines TRBV3-1 with TRBJ1-1, with D perhaps matching TRBD1 (6 bases). V lost 3 bases and J 4 bases, leaving 21 bases between the germline ends. Germline CDR1 and CDR2: LGHDT and YNNKEL (reference sequence). CDR3 length: 17 amino acids. CDR3 nucleotide sequence: TGTGCCAGCAGCCAGAGTAGGGGGGGCGCGGGGGCCACTGAAGCTTTCTTT. Residues: CASSQSRGGAGATEAFF. The full variable domain, with the rest looked up from reference TRBV3-1 and TRBJ1-1, is DTAVSQTPKYLVTQMGNDKSIKCEQNLGHDTMYWYKQDSKKFLKIMFSYNNKELIINETVPNRFSPKSPDKAHLNLHINSLELGDSAVYFCASSQSRGGAGATEAFFGQGTRLTVV.

This clonotype was picked up many times. The rearrangement uses TRBV12-3 or TRBV12-4 and TRBJ1-1, with no clear D. The CDR3 has 12 amino acids. V was clipped by 3 bases and J by 4 bases, with 6 bases between them. As DNA, the CDR3 is TGTGCCAGCAGTTTTCGCCGCACTGAAGCTTTCTTT. Its translation: CASSFRRTEAFF.

This clonotype was counted at least ten times. This chain uses TRBV9 with TRBJ1-5; D possibly corresponds to TRBD1 (5 bases). The CDR3 runs 15 residues. Germline CDR1 reads SGDLS; CDR2 reads YYNGEE. Trimming removed 3 bases at V and 6 bases at J, with 16 bases between. CDR3 amino acids: CASSATSGLAQPQHF. The CDR3 nucleotides read TGTGCCAGCAGCGCCACATCAGGGCTGGCTCAGCCCCAGCATTTT.

This clonotype has a count of ten or more. V usage is TRBV19 and J usage is TRBJ2-7; 11 positions agree with TRBD1. Trimming cost V 11 bases and J 2 bases; bases outside gene matches: 8. Germline-derived CDR1 and CDR2 are LNHDA and SQIVND (reference sequence). This CDR3 is built from 14 residues. The CDR3 loop is CAPTDRGLPYEQYF. The CDR3 DNA reads TGTGCCCCCACGGACAGGGGGCTCCCCTACGAGCAGTACTTC. The variable domain in full, completed from reference TRBV19 and TRBJ2-7, reads DGGITQSPKYLFRKEGQNVTLSCEQNLNHDAMYWYRQDPGQGLRLIYYSQIVNDFQKGDIAEGYSVSREKKESFPLTVTSAQKNPTAFYLCAPTDRGLPYEQYFGPGTRLTVT.

This clonotype was seen ten or more times. The CDR3 DNA sequence: TGTGCCAGCAGCTTAACGACAGGGGAGGAGACCCAGTACTTC. Translating gives CASSLTTGEETQYF. The rearrangement joins TRBV7-8 to TRBJ2-5; 8 bases fit TRBD1. After removal of 2 bases from V and 5 bases from J, the junction contained 4 bases not matched to a gene. CDR3 length: 14 amino acids. CDR1 SGHVS and CDR2 FQNEAQ come from the germline V gene.

This clonotype was detected many times. V usage is TRBV3-1 and J usage is TRBJ2-1, with a tentative D call TRBD2 (6 bases). Germline loops: CDR1 LGHDT, CDR2 YNNKEL (reference sequence). The CDR3 consists of 16 residues. Between the trimmed V and J ends, which lost 4 bases and 4 bases, there was a span of 17 bases. In DNA, the CDR3 is TGTGCCAGCAGCCTATCCGGTGCAGGGAGGTACAATGAGCAGTTCTTC. This gives the protein CASSLSGAGRYNEQFF.

This clonotype was seen many times. V gene TRBV6-6 combines with J gene TRBJ2-5; D not resolved. V gave up 0 bases and J gave up 4 bases, with 3 bases separating them. CDR3 length equals 12 residues. Germline lookup yields CDR1 MNHNY and CDR2 SVGAGI (reference sequence). The CDR3 sequence is CASSYSLETQYF. In DNA form, the CDR3 reads TGTGCCAGCAGTTACTCCTTAGAGACCCAGTACTTC.

This clonotype showed up just a few times. The gene calls are TRBV9 and TRBJ1-3; possibly TRBD1 for D (6 bases). This CDR3 spans 15 amino acids. From germline, CDR1 is SGDLS and CDR2 YYNGEE. Trimming removed 0 bases from V and 4 bases from J, with 11 bases in between. The CDR3 sequence is CASSVVGAAGNTIYF. In nucleotides, the CDR3 is TGTGCCAGCAGCGTAGTGGGGGCTGCAGGAAACACCATATATTTT.

This clonotype showed up just a few times. The chain couples TRBV28 to TRBJ2-7; D might be TRBD2 (5 bases). This CDR3 comprises 16 residues. Trimming left V 6 bases short and J 1 base short, with 19 bases between. Germline loops: CDR1 MDHEN, CDR2 SYDVKM. As DNA, the CDR3 is TGTGCCAGCAGCCTTCATCAAGAGGGTCCATCCTACGAGCAGTACTTC. Translation: CASSLHQEGPSYEQYF.

This clonotype occurred many times. The chain links TRBV4-1 to TRBJ2-2; D is undetermined. CDR1 and CDR2 (germline): MGHRA, YSYEKL. This CDR3 contains 17 residues. Trimming removed 4 bases from V and 0 bases from J, with 15 bases in between. The CDR3 is CASSPFGGSSNTGELFF. The DNA of the CDR3 is TGCGCCAGCAGCCCTTTTGGCGGCTCCTCGAACACCGGGGAGCTGTTTTTT.

This clonotype was seen repeatedly, ten times or more. The chain uses TRBV14 and TRBJ2-4; D unclear. The CDR3 is made up of 17 amino acids. Germline V gene data show CDR1 as SGHDN and CDR2 as FVKESK. Trimming shortened V by 3 bases and J by 2 bases, and 17 bases separated the two germline ends. The CDR3 DNA sequence: TGTGCCAGCAGCCACGAGGCCGGCGGTATCCCCAAAAACATTCAGTACTTC. Its translation: CASSHEAGGIPKNIQYF.

This clonotype was observed a few times. The chain joins TRBV7-2 to TRBJ2-7, with 14 positions matching TRBD2. V lost 4 bases, J lost 4 bases, and 12 bases stayed unmatched. Germline-derived CDR1 and CDR2 are SGHTA and FQGNSA. This CDR3 comprises 18 residues. The CDR3 sequence is CASSSQGTSGGYSYEQYF. The CDR3 DNA sequence: TGTGCCAGCAGCTCCCAGGGGACTAGCGGGGGCTATTCGTACGAGCAGTACTTC.

Of note for this clonotype: A much more abundant neighbour one base away suggests this may be a read error. The chain has TRBV30 and TRBJ2-3, with TRBD2 identical over 8 bases. This CDR3 has 13 residues. Germline V gives CDR1 GTSNPN, CDR2 SVGIG (reference sequence). The chain's CDR3 is CAWSVRGGDMQYF. CDR3 nucleotide sequence: TGTGCCTGGAGTGTACGGGGGGGAGATATGCAGTATTTT. Variable domain in full (rest from reference TRBV30 and TRBJ2-3): SQTIHQWPATLVQPVGSPLSLECTVEGTSNPNLYWYRQAAGRGLQLLFYSVGIGQISSEVPQNLSASRPQDRQFILSSKKLLLSDSGFYLCAWSVRGGDMQYFGPGTRLTVL.

This clonotype was counted ten times or more. The chain uses TRBV20-1 and TRBJ1-1, with a possible D match to TRBD1 (6 bases). This CDR3 contains 11 residues. Germline lookup yields CDR1 DFQATT and CDR2 SNEGSKA (reference sequence). The chain's CDR3 is CSGQRNTEAFF. The CDR3 nucleotides are TGCAGCGGACAGCGAAACACTGAAGCTTTCTTT.

This clonotype was recorded at least ten times. The CDR3 loop reads CASSYRSTGNYGYTF. Written as DNA, the CDR3 is TGTGCCAGCAGCTACCGGTCGACAGGGAACTATGGCTACACCTTC. This chain joins TRBV7-2 and TRBJ1-2, with 7 bases that match TRBD1. Germline V gives CDR1 SGHTA, CDR2 FQGNSA. The CDR3 has 15 amino acids. V shed 4 bases, J shed 2 bases, and the junction held 7 bases outside the gene matches.

This clonotype has more than one count but fewer than ten. The chain recombines TRBV7-2 with TRBJ2-1; TRBD2 matches at 7 bases. The germline CDR1 and CDR2 sequences are SGHTA and FQGNSA. V gave up 8 bases and J gave up 6 bases; unmatched junction bases: 7. The CDR3 contains 13 residues. CDR3 region: CASCRGGVNEQFF. The CDR3 nucleotides read TGTGCCAGCTGCCGTGGGGGGGTCAATGAGCAGTTCTTC.

This clonotype was seen a few times. The chain has TRBV20-1 and TRBJ1-1; 8 bases are a match to TRBD1. CDR1 is DFQATT and CDR2 is SNEGSKA in the germline V gene (reference sequence). This CDR3 contains 13 residues. V dropped 5 bases and J dropped 6; count of bases not matched to a gene: 8. CDR3 nucleotide sequence: TGCAGTGCTCCCGGACAGGGCCCCCCTGAAGCTTTCTTT. This encodes CSAPGQGPPEAFF.

In its sample, this clonotype was seen many times. The V gene is TRBV27, the J gene TRBJ2-5; TRBD2 agrees at 7 bases. Trimming took 7 bases from V and 2 from J; bases not matched to a gene: 4. The CDR3 length is 13 residues. Looked up from germline, CDR1 is MNHEY and CDR2 is SMNVEV (reference sequence). CDR3 in DNA: TGTGCCAGCATCTCTAGCGGACAAGAGACCCAGTACTTC. It encodes CASISSGQETQYF.

This clonotype has only one observation. A much larger clone lies one base from this, so it may be a read error. This chain links TRBV12-3 or TRBV12-4 with TRBJ1-5, with 9 nucleotides matching TRBD1. The CDR3 length is 15 residues. CDR3 protein: CASSFDRGSNQPHHF. The CDR3 DNA reads TGTGCCAGCAGTTTCGACAGGGGGAGCAATCAGCCCCATCATTTT.

This clonotype occurred many times. V is TRBV14 and J is TRBJ2-5; D possibly matches TRBD1 or TRBD2 (5 bases each). The CDR3 has 15 residues. The ends were cut back, 1 base at V and 5 bases at J, with 14 bases in the middle. Germline loops: CDR1 SGHDN, CDR2 FVKESK. The CDR3 loop is CASSQVRGAGETQYF. The CDR3 region has the DNA TGTGCCAGCAGCCAAGTCCGAGGGGCCGGGGAGACCCAGTACTTC.

This clonotype was counted at least ten times. The chain combines TRBV28 with TRBJ2-4; D perhaps matches TRBD2 (6 bases). This CDR3 comprises 12 residues. The germline gives CDR1 MDHEN, CDR2 SYDVKM. V lost 8 bases, J lost 5 bases, and 10 bases lay in between. In DNA form, the CDR3 reads TGTGCCAGCGGGGGGTGGGAAAACATTCAGTACTTC. Translation: CASGGWENIQYF.

This clonotype appeared many times. CDR3 DNA: TGTGCCAGCAGTCGGACACGCTTGGAGGGCTACACCTTC. Translation: CASSRTRLEGYTF. J is TRBJ1-2 and V is TRBV6-4, with a tentative D call TRBD1 (5 bases). Germline loops: CDR1 MRHNA, CDR2 SNTAGT. Trimming took 5 bases from V and 8 from J, leaving 15 bases between them. CDR3 length equals 13 residues.

This clonotype was seen ten or more times. V and J are TRBV4-3 and TRBJ2-1, with D maybe TRBD2 (6 bases). The CDR3 spans 17 residues. Germline CDR1 and CDR2: LGHNA and YSLEER. V was cut by 2 bases and J by 2 bases, with 16 bases left in between. The CDR3 here is CASSQSTGTWPYNEQFF. DNA of the CDR3: TGCGCCAGCAGCCAAAGTACCGGGACTTGGCCCTACAATGAGCAGTTCTTC.